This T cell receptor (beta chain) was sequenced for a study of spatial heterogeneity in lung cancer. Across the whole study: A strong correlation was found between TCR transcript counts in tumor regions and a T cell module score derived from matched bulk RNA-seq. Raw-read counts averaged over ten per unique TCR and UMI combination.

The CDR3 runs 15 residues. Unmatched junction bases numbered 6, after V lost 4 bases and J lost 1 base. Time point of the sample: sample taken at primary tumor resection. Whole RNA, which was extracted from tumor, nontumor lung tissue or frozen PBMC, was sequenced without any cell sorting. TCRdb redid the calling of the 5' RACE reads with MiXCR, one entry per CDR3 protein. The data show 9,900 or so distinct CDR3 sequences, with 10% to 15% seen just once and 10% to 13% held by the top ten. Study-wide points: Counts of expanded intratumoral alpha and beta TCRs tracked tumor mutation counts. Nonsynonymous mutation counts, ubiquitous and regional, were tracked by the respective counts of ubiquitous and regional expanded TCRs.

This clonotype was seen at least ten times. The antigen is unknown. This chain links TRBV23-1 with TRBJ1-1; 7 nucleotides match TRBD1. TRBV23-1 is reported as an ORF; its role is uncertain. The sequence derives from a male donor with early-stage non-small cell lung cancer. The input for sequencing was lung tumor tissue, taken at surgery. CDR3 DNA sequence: TGCGCCAGCAGTCGCCCCGGGACAGCGAACACTGAAGCTTTCTTT. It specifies CASSRPGTANTEAFF.